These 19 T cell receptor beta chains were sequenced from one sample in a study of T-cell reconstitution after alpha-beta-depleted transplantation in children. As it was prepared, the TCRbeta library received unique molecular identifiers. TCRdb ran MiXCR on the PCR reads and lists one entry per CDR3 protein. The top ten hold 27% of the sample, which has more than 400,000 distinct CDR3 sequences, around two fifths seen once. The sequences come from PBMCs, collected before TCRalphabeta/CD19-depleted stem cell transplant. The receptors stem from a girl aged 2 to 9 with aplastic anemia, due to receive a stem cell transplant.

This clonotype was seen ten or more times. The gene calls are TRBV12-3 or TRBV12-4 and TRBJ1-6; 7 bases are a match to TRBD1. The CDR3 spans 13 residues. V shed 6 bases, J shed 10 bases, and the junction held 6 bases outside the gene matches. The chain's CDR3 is CASSRQGDSPLHF. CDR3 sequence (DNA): TGTGCCAGCAGCCGACAGGGTGACTCACCCCTCCACTTT.

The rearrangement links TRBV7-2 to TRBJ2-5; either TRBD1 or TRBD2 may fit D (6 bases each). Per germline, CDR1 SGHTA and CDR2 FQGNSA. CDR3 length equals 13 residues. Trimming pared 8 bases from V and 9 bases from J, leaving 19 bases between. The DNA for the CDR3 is TGTGCCAGCGGATTACTAGAGGGGGAGGCCCAGTACTTC. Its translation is CASGLLEGEAQYF. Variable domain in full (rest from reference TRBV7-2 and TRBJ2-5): GAGVSQSPSNKVTEKGKDVELRCDPISGHTALYWYRQSLGQGLEFLIYFQGNSAPDKSGLPSDRFSAERTGGSVSTLTIQRTQQEDSAVYLCASGLLEGEAQYFGPGTRLLVL.

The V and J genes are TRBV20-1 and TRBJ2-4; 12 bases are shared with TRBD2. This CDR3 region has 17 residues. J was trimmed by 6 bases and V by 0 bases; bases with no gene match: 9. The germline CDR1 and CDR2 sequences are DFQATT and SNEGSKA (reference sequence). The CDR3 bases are TGCAGTGCTAGAGACCTGACTAGCGGGAGAGTACGAAACATTCAGTACTTC. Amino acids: CSARDLTSGRVRNIQYF.

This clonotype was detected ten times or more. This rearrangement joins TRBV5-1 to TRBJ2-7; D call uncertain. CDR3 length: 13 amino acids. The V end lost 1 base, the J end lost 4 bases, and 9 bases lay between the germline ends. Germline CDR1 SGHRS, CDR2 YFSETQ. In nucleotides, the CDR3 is TGCGCCAGCAGCTTGTTGGCAGAGTACGAGCAGTACTTC. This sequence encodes CASSLLAEYEQYF.

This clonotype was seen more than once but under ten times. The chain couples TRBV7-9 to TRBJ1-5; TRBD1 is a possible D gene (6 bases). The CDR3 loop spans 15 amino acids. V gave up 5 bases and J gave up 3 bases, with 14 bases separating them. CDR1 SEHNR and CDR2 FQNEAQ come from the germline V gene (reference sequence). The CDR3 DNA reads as TGTGCCAGCAGCGATCACACAGGGTCCAATCAGCCCCAGCATTTT. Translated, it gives CASSDHTGSNQPQHF.

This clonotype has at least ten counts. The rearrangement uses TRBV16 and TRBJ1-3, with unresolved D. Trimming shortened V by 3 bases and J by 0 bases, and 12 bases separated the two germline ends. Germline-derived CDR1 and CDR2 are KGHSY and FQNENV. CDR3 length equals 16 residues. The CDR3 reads CASSHSGRLSGNTIYF. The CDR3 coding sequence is TGTGCCAGCAGCCATTCCGGTCGACTCTCTGGAAACACCATATATTTT.

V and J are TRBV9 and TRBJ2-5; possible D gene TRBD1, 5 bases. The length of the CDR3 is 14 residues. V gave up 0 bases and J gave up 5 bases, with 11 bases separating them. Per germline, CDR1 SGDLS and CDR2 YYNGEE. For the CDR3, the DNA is TGTGCCAGCAGCGTAGGGGGTAAGGGGGAGACCCAGTACTTC. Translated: CASSVGGKGETQYF.

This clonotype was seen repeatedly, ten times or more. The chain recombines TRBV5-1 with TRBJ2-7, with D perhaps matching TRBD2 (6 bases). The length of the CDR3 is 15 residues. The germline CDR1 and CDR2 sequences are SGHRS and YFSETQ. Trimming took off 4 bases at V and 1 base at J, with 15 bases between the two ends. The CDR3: CASSANPGSSYEQYF. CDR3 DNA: TGCGCCAGCAGCGCGAACCCCGGGAGTTCCTACGAGCAGTACTTC. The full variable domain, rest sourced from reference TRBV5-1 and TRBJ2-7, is KAGVTQTPRYLIKTRGQQVTLSCSPISGHRSVSWYQQTPGQGLQFLFEYFSETQRNKGNFPGRFSGRQFSNSRSEMNVSTLELGDSALYLCASSANPGSSYEQYFGPGTRLTVT.

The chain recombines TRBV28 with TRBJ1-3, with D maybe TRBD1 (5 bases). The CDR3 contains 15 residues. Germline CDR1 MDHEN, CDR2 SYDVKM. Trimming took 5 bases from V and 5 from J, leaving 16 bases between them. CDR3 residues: CASSPEGTGRNTIYF. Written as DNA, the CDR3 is TGTGCCAGCAGTCCAGAAGGGACCGGCCGAAACACCATATATTTT.

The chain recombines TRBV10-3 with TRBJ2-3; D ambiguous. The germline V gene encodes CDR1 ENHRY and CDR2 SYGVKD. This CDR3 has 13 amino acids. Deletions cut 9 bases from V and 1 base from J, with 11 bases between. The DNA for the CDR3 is TGTGCCATTGAAGGATCTGGCACAGATACGCAGTATTTT. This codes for CAIEGSGTDTQYF.

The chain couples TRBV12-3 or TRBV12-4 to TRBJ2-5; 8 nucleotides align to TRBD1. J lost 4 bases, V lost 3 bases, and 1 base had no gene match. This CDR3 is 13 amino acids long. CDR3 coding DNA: TGTGCCAGCAGTTTTGACAGGGGAGAGACCCAGTACTTC. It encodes CASSFDRGETQYF.

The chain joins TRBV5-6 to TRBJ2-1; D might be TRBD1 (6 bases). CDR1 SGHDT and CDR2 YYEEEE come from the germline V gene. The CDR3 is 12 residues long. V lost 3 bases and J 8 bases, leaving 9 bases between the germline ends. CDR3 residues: CASSSRGHEQFF. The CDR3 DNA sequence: TGTGCCAGCAGCTCCAGGGGTCATGAGCAGTTCTTC.

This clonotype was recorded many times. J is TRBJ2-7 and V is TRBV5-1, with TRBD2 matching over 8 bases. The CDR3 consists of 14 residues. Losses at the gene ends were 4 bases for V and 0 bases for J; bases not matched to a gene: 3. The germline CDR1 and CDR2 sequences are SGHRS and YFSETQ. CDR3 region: CASSGGGSSYEQYF. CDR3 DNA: TGCGCCAGCAGCGGCGGGGGGAGCTCCTACGAGCAGTACTTC.

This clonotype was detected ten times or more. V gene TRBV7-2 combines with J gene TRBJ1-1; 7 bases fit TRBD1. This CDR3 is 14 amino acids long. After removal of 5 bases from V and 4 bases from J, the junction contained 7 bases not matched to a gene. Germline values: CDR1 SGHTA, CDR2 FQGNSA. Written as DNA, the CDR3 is TGTGCCAGCAGCAGGGGGCGCGAAAGCACTGAAGCTTTCTTT. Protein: CASSRGRESTEAFF.

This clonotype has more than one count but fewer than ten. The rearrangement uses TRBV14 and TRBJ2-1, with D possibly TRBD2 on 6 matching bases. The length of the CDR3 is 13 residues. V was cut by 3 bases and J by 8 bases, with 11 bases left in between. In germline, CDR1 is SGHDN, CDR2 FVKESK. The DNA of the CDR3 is TGTGCCAGCAGCCAGACTAGTTCAGATGAGCAGTTCTTC. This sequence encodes CASSQTSSDEQFF. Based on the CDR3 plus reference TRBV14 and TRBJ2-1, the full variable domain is EAGVTQFPSHSVIEKGQTVTLRCDPISGHDNLYWYRRVMGKEIKFLLHFVKESKQDESGMPNNRFLAERTGGTYSTLKVQPAELEDSGVYFCASSQTSSDEQFFGPGTRLTVL.

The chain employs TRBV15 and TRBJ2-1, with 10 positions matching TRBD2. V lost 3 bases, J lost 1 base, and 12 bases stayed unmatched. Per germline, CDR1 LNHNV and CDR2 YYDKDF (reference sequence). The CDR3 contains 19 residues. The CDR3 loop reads CATSSNDLAGVGSYNEQFF. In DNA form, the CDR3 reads TGTGCCACCAGCAGCAACGATCTAGCGGGAGTGGGTTCCTACAATGAGCAGTTCTTC.

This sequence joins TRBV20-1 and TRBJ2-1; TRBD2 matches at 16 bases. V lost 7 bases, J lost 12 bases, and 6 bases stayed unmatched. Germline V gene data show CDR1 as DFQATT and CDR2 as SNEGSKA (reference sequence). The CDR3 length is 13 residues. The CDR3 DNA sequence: TGCAGTGAAGGGACTAGCGGGAGGGCTGGGCAGTTCTTC. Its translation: CSEGTSGRAGQFF.

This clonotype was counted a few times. CDR3 nucleotides: TGCAGTGCTTTAGCGGGGGGGCGAGGAGAGACCCAGTACTTC. Translating it yields CSALAGGRGETQYF. The V gene is TRBV20-1, the J gene TRBJ2-5, with 11 positions matching TRBD2. V was pared by 5 bases and J by 4 bases, with 6 bases of the junction left unmatched. The CDR3 loop spans 14 amino acids. Germline V gives CDR1 DFQATT, CDR2 SNEGSKA (reference sequence).

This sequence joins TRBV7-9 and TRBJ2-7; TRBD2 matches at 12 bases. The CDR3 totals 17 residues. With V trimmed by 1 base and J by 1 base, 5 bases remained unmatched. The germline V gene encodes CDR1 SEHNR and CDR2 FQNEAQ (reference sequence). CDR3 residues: CASSLGYGTSGSYEQYF. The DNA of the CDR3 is TGTGCCAGCAGCTTAGGCTACGGGACTAGCGGGTCCTACGAGCAGTACTTC.